The 5 T cell receptor beta chains reported below all come from one sample, sequenced in a study of T cell changes during pregnancy in multiple sclerosis. Data came from immunoSEQ multiplex PCR; TCRdb stores just in-frame clones and leaves some out. Found here are just under 50,000 clones, approximately 90% of them singletons; the top ten hold roughly 10%. The sequencing here drew on CD8+ T cells from peripheral blood mononuclear cells, taken after pregnancy. The source is a female donor with multiple sclerosis, enrolled in a pregnancy study.

This clone was counted a single time. The CDR3 DNA reads TGTGCCAGTAATCCGGACAGGGGGCTTGGAAACACCATATATTTT. Protein product: CASNPDRGLGNTIYF. The V gene is TRBV19, the J gene TRBJ1-3, with 11 bases fitting TRBD1. Germline CDR1 LNHDA, CDR2 SQIVND (reference sequence). The J segment lost 3 bases and the V segment lost 7 bases, leaving 5 bases of the junction unmatched. The CDR3 runs to 15 residues.

This chain uses TRBV19 with TRBJ1-6; no firm D call. Germline CDR1 and CDR2: LNHDA and SQIVND (reference sequence). This CDR3 comprises 15 residues. Trimming stripped 3 bases from V and 2 bases from J, with 8 bases between. The CDR3 sequence is CASSIGEAYNSPLHF. CDR3 in DNA: TGTGCCAGTAGTATCGGAGAGGCCTATAATTCACCCCTCCACTTT.

The chain joins TRBV2 to TRBJ1-5, with TRBD1 matching 8 bases. CDR1 and CDR2 from the germline V gene are SNHLY and FYNNEI. The CDR3 contains 15 residues. Trimming at V came to 7 bases and at J to 0 bases, leaving 5 bases not matched to a gene. The CDR3 DNA sequence: TGTGCCAGCACAATACAGGGGGATAGCAATCAGCCCCAGCATTTT. It codes for CASTIQGDSNQPQHF.

The table lists this clone with a count of one. V is TRBV7-6 and J is TRBJ1-1; D might be TRBD1 (6 bases). From germline, CDR1 is SGHVS and CDR2 FNYEAQ. V lost 2 bases and J lost 1, with 8 bases in between. This CDR3 spans 14 amino acids. CDR3 bases: TGTGCCAGCAGCTTATCGACAGGGAACACTGAAGCTTTCTTT. Translation gives CASSLSTGNTEAFF.

The V gene is TRBV14, the J gene TRBJ2-7; 8 bases are shared with TRBD1. V shed 0 bases, J shed 3 bases, and the junction held 7 bases outside the gene matches. Germline CDR1 SGHDN, CDR2 FVKESK. The CDR3 is 16 residues long. CDR3 DNA: TGTGCCAGCAGCCAAGATGTCCGGACAGGGTACTACGAGCAGTACTTC. It codes for CASSQDVRTGYYEQYF.